The 24 T cell receptor beta chains below come from one sample, sequenced in a study of T cell changes during pregnancy in multiple sclerosis (dated by TCRdb to between 2018 and 2021). Libraries were made using the immunoSEQ multiplex PCR assay. What TCRdb holds here is the immuneACCESS table cut down to in-frame rearrangements. Part of the clones is not present; checked against another copy, under half of the missing clones reflect an unresolved V gene, and the others are unexplained. For this sample there are 40,000 to 45,000 clones; 85% to 95% appear just once. 1% to 1.5% of the sample belongs to the ten largest clones. What was sequenced was peripheral blood. The receptors shown here come from a female donor with multiple sclerosis, enrolled in a pregnancy study.

V usage is TRBV14 and J usage is TRBJ1-1; D is ambiguous. The germline gives CDR1 SGHDN, CDR2 FVKESK. CDR3 length: 16 amino acids. V was clipped by 0 bases and J by 6 bases, with 17 bases between them. CDR3 DNA sequence: TGTGCCAGCAGCCAAGATCTAGTTAGGAATGGCGCTGAAGCTTTCTTT. Protein: CASSQDLVRNGAEAFF.

The genes are TRBV11-2 and TRBJ2-7, with 9 bases that match TRBD2. This CDR3 is 17 amino acids long. V was pared by 1 base and J by 2 bases, with 9 bases of the junction left unmatched. Germline values: CDR1 SGHAT, CDR2 FQNNGV. CDR3 in amino acids: CASSLVASGIRAYEQYF. CDR3 DNA sequence: TGTGCCAGCAGCTTAGTCGCTAGCGGGATAAGGGCCTACGAGCAGTACTTC.

The V and J genes are TRBV10-2 and TRBJ1-3, with a tentative D call TRBD1 (6 bases). Trimming shortened V by 7 bases and J by 0 bases, and 10 bases separated the two germline ends. Germline values: CDR1 WSHSY, CDR2 SAAADI. This CDR3 is 14 amino acids long. The CDR3 here is CASKQGRSGNTIYF. The CDR3 DNA sequence: TGCGCCAGCAAACAGGGCCGCTCTGGAAACACCATATATTTT.

The J gene is TRBJ1-3, the V gene TRBV7-9; D is unresolved. V was cut by 7 bases and J by 7 bases, with 20 bases left in between. Looked up from germline, CDR1 is SEHNR and CDR2 is FQNEAQ (reference sequence). CDR3 length: 15 residues. The CDR3 DNA is TGTGCCAGCACCCCCTCCGCAGCCCTAATCAACACCATATATTTT. As protein: CASTPSAALINTIYF.

The chain joins TRBV5-1 to TRBJ1-2; D is unclear. The germline V gene encodes CDR1 SGHRS and CDR2 YFSETQ. The CDR3 is 14 residues long. The V end was cut by 3 bases, the J end by 2 bases, with 11 bases between. The CDR3 DNA reads as TGCGCCAGCAGCTCTAACAAGGGAAACTATGGCTACACCTTC. Translated, it gives CASSSNKGNYGYTF. The complete variable domain, with remaining parts taken from reference TRBV5-1 and TRBJ1-2, reads KAGVTQTPRYLIKTRGQQVTLSCSPISGHRSVSWYQQTPGQGLQFLFEYFSETQRNKGNFPGRFSGRQFSNSRSEMNVSTLELGDSALYLCASSSNKGNYGYTFGSGTRLTVV.

The V and J genes are TRBV9 and TRBJ2-7; 10 bases fit TRBD1. The CDR3 has 14 residues. J was trimmed by 3 bases and V by 0 bases; bases with no gene match: 0. CDR1 is SGDLS and CDR2 is YYNGEE in the germline V gene. Here the CDR3 reads CASSVGDRGYEQYF. CDR3 nucleotide sequence: TGTGCCAGCAGCGTAGGGGACAGGGGCTACGAGCAGTACTTC.

The V and J genes are TRBV6-5 and TRBJ2-3; possible D gene TRBD2, 5 bases. This CDR3 is 13 amino acids long. V was clipped by 10 bases and J by 8 bases, with 19 bases between them. The germline V gene encodes CDR1 MNHEY and CDR2 SVGAGI. CDR3 region: CATSLMGVGTQYF. Here the CDR3 DNA reads TGTGCCACATCCCTGATGGGAGTAGGTACGCAGTATTTT.

The V and J genes are TRBV18 and TRBJ2-4, with 9 bases matching TRBD2. The V gene's germline CDR1 is KGHSH and CDR2 LQKENI. The CDR3 covers 15 residues. V lost 3 bases, J lost 8 bases, and 8 bases stayed unmatched. CDR3: CASSPDPSGMHIQYF. The DNA of the CDR3 is TGTGCCAGCTCACCCGACCCTAGCGGGATGCACATTCAGTACTTC.

The V and J genes are TRBV7-3 and TRBJ2-2; D unresolved. The CDR3 has 12 residues. The germline CDR1 and CDR2 sequences are SGHTA and FQGTGA. V shed 5 bases and J shed 7 bases, with 8 bases lying between them. CDR3 coding DNA: TGTGCCAGCAGCATCTATGGCGGGGAGCTGTTTTTT. Its protein product is CASSIYGGELFF.

The chain couples TRBV10-3 to TRBJ2-1, with D perhaps TRBD2 (6 bases). The CDR3 has 14 amino acids. Germline V gene data show CDR1 as ENHRY and CDR2 as SYGVKD. Trimming cost V 0 bases and J 6 bases, with 9 bases left between them. The CDR3 sequence: CAISESNGGNEQFF. The CDR3 region has the DNA TGTGCCATCAGTGAGTCGAACGGGGGCAATGAGCAGTTCTTC.

In this sample, this clone turned up once. This chain uses TRBV4-3 with TRBJ2-1; the match to TRBD2 covers 7 bases. The CDR3 totals 21 residues. Germline loops: CDR1 LGHNA, CDR2 YSLEER. V trimming: 1 base; J trimming: 1 base; junction bases outside the gene matches: 19. DNA of the CDR3: TGCGCCAGCAGCCAAGGGAGGGGCAGCGGGACCCTGGGATATTCCTACAATGAGCAGTTCTTC. Its translation: CASSQGRGSGTLGYSYNEQFF.

This sequence joins TRBV6-5 and TRBJ2-1, with D unclear. Per the germline V gene, CDR1 is MNHEY and CDR2 is SVGAGI. The germline V and J ends were trimmed by 0 bases and 10 bases, with 10 bases remaining between them. CDR3 length: 13 residues. CDR3 nucleotides: TGTGCCAGCAGTTACTCGACCGGAGCAGAGCAGTTCTTC. Its translation: CASSYSTGAEQFF.

This rearrangement joins TRBV5-4 to TRBJ2-7; 8 positions agree with TRBD2. CDR1 and CDR2 (germline): SGHNT, YYREEE (reference sequence). V lost 2 bases to trimming and J lost 1 base; unmatched junction nucleotides: 2. The CDR3 is made up of 14 amino acids. The CDR3 here is CASSFSGTSYEQYF. Written as DNA, the CDR3 is TGTGCCAGCAGCTTTAGCGGGACGTCCTACGAGCAGTACTTC.

The chain links TRBV7-2 to TRBJ1-4; 7 bases line up with TRBD1. The CDR3 contains 14 residues. CDR1 and CDR2 (germline): SGHTA, FQGNSA. Trimming removed 2 bases from V and 5 bases from J; junction bases left unmatched: 2. In DNA, the CDR3 is TGTGCCAGCAGCTTAAGAGGGGGCAATGAAAAACTGTTTTTT. The encoded protein is CASSLRGGNEKLFF. Supplemented by reference TRBV7-2 and TRBJ1-4, the full variable domain reads GAGVSQSPSNKVTEKGKDVELRCDPISGHTALYWYRQSLGQGLEFLIYFQGNSAPDKSGLPSDRFSAERTGGSVSTLTIQRTQQEDSAVYLCASSLRGGNEKLFFGSGTQLSVL.

This clone was recorded a few times. The chain uses TRBV4-1 and TRBJ2-1; 12 nucleotides align to TRBD2. The CDR3 spans 15 residues. Germline CDR1 MGHRA, CDR2 YSYEKL. Unmatched junction bases numbered 5, after V lost 1 base and J lost 10 bases. The CDR3, as DNA: TGCGCCAGCAGCCAAGTAAAAGGGACTAGCGGGGAGCAGTTCTTC. The encoded protein is CASSQVKGTSGEQFF.

The rearrangement links TRBV5-1 to TRBJ1-4; D may be TRBD1 (5 bases). The CDR3 is 14 residues long. V lost 4 bases and J lost 8, with 15 bases in between. Germline V lookup: CDR1 SGHRS, CDR2 YFSETQ. The CDR3 spells CASSRDGDKEKLFF. CDR3 in DNA: TGCGCCAGCAGCCGGGACGGAGATAAGGAAAAACTGTTTTTT.

This rearrangement joins TRBV5-5 to TRBJ2-5; possible D gene TRBD2, 6 bases. Germline CDR1 and CDR2: SGHKS and YYEKEE (reference sequence). CDR3 size: 15 residues. The germline V and J ends were trimmed by 0 bases and 5 bases, with 14 bases remaining between them. DNA for the CDR3: TGTGCCAGCAGCTTGGATGTGGGAGGAGGTGAGACCCAGTACTTC. It translates to CASSLDVGGGETQYF. Drawing the rest from reference TRBV5-5 and TRBJ2-5, the complete variable domain is DAGVTQSPTHLIKTRGQQVTLRCSPISGHKSVSWYQQVLGQGPQFIFQYYEKEERGRGNFPDRFSARQFPNYSSELNVNALLLGDSALYLCASSLDVGGGETQYFGPGTRLLVL.

The chain has TRBV7-9 and TRBJ1-2; D gene unclear. Trimming left V 2 bases short and J 7 bases short, with 8 bases between. Looked up from germline, CDR1 is SEHNR and CDR2 is FQNEAQ (reference sequence). The CDR3 sequence is 12 residues long. The CDR3 DNA sequence: TGTGCCAGCAGCTTAAATCCCACTGGCTACACCTTC. Its protein is CASSLNPTGYTF. Using reference TRBV7-9 and TRBJ1-2 for the parts outside the CDR3, the full variable domain is DTGVSQNPRHKITKRGQNVTFRCDPISEHNRLYWYRQTLGQGPEFLTYFQNEAQLEKSRLLSDRFSAERPKGSFSTLEIQRTEQGDSAMYLCASSLNPTGYTFGSGTRLTVV.

This sequence joins TRBV19 and TRBJ1-2; TRBD1 matches at 7 bases. The V gene's germline CDR1 is LNHDA and CDR2 SQIVND (reference sequence). The CDR3 has 13 amino acids. V dropped 3 bases and J dropped 6; count of bases not matched to a gene: 4. DNA for the CDR3: TGTGCCAGTAGTATGCGGGACAGCAATGGCTACACCTTC. Amino acid sequence: CASSMRDSNGYTF.

The CDR3 spells CASRGLAGGFQPQHF. CDR3 sequence (DNA): TGTGCCAGCAGGGGACTCGCGGGAGGGTTTCAGCCCCAGCATTTT. The V gene is TRBV28, the J gene TRBJ1-5, with D perhaps matching TRBD1 (5 bases). The V and J ends lost 6 bases and 6 bases respectively, with 18 bases between them. The CDR3 covers 15 residues. The germline CDR1 and CDR2 sequences are MDHEN and SYDVKM.

The CDR3 protein is CASSFGRSSPNEKLFF. The CDR3 nucleotides are TGTGCCAGCAGCTTTGGCAGGAGTTCCCCGAATGAAAAACTGTTTTTT. The chain links TRBV7-9 to TRBJ1-4; no firm D call. V lost 3 bases to trimming and J lost 5 bases, with 16 bases between them. The germline V gene has CDR1 SEHNR and CDR2 FQNEAQ (reference sequence). This CDR3 has 16 amino acids.

This chain connects TRBV5-1 to TRBJ1-2, with a weak D call TRBD1 (5 bases). Trimming took off 4 bases at V and 2 bases at J, with 15 bases between the two ends. The CDR3 has 15 amino acids. Germline V gives CDR1 SGHRS, CDR2 YFSETQ. CDR3 nucleotides: TGCGCCAGCAGCCCCTCGGGGCAGCCCAACTATGGCTACACCTTC. Its protein product is CASSPSGQPNYGYTF. Filled out from reference TRBV5-1 and TRBJ1-2, the complete variable domain reads KAGVTQTPRYLIKTRGQQVTLSCSPISGHRSVSWYQQTPGQGLQFLFEYFSETQRNKGNFPGRFSGRQFSNSRSEMNVSTLELGDSALYLCASSPSGQPNYGYTFGSGTRLTVV.

V gene TRBV6-5 combines with J gene TRBJ1-4; D unresolved. The length of the CDR3 is 14 residues. Germline values: CDR1 MNHEY, CDR2 SVGAGI. V lost 3 bases and J lost 2, with 7 bases in between. The chain's CDR3 is CASSYDKTNEKLFF. The CDR3 DNA reads as TGTGCCAGCAGTTATGACAAGACTAATGAAAAACTGTTTTTT.

The chain combines TRBV5-1 with TRBJ2-1; 7 bases fit TRBD2. Trimming took 4 bases from V and 6 from J; bases not matched to a gene: 7. The germline CDR1 and CDR2 sequences are SGHRS and YFSETQ. This CDR3 contains 14 residues. The DNA of the CDR3 is TGCGCCAGCAGCCCGGAAAGACTAGCCAATGAGCAGTTCTTC. Protein sequence: CASSPERLANEQFF. The full variable domain, its missing parts supplied by reference TRBV5-1 and TRBJ2-1, is KAGVTQTPRYLIKTRGQQVTLSCSPISGHRSVSWYQQTPGQGLQFLFEYFSETQRNKGNFPGRFSGRQFSNSRSEMNVSTLELGDSALYLCASSPERLANEQFFGPGTRLTVL.